Listed below are T cell receptor beta chains from one sample, sequenced in a study of blood T cell repertoires in COVID-19. This table comes from immunoSEQ multiplex PCR, and its TCRdb copy is limited to in-frame clones, with some not included. This table holds roughly 260,000 clones, about 89% found once. Sequenced: peripheral blood. Receptor source: a man aged 35 to 55 who had recovered from COVID-19. CDR3s include the opening cysteine and the closing phenylalanine or tryptophan. A D gene is named only where the DNA matches it firmly. Rows give clone size only sometimes, using once, few, many, or a class for an expanded clone.

size	V	J	length	D	DNA	CDR3
NA	TRBV19	TRBJ1-2	14	TRBD1	TGTGCCAGTAGTCCTAACAGGGGATACTATGGCTACACCTTC	CASSPNRGYYGYTF
few	TRBV10-1	TRBJ1-5	15	TRBD1	TGCGCCAGCAGTCATGAGGACAGGGGCTATCAGCCCCAGCATTTT	CASSHEDRGYQPQHF
once	TRBV7-2	TRBJ2-3	16	TRBD2	TGTGCCAGCAGCTTAGCCGGGACTAGCTGGAGAGATACGCAGTATTTT	CASSLAGTSWRDTQYF
once	TRBV5-4	TRBJ2-1	16	TRBD2	TGTGCCAGCAGCTTGGCATTCCTAGCGGGGTCGCATGAGCAGTTCTTC	CASSLAFLAGSHEQFF
NA	TRBV5-1	TRBJ2-7	16	TRBD1	TGCGCCAGCAGCTTGGTAGGGGGCAGACGTTCCTACGAGCAGTACTTC	CASSLVGGRRSYEQYF
NA	TRBV7-2	TRBJ2-7	17	TRBD2	TGTGCCAGCAGCGTATTAGCCGGGACTAGGGGAACCTACGAGCAGTACTTC	CASSVLAGTRGTYEQYF
NA	TRBV9	TRBJ1-1	17	TRBD1	TGTGCCAGCAGCCACGCCGGGACAGGGAGCGTGAACACTGAAGCTTTCTTT	CASSHAGTGSVNTEAFF
NA	TRBV19	TRBJ2-1	15	TRBD2	TGTGCCAGTAGTACCCTGTCTAGCGGGAGAGGTGAGCAGTTCTTC	CASSTLSSGRGEQFF
NA	TRBV9	TRBJ2-5	16	NA	TGTGCCAGCAGCGCGGGCGGGCTAGCGCGGCAAGAGACCCAGTACTTC	CASSAGGLARQETQYF
NA	TRBV6-5	TRBJ2-7	11	TRBD2	TGTGCCAGCAAGCGGGGGGGGGAGCAGTACTTC	CASKRGGEQYF
NA	TRBV10-2	TRBJ2-3	13	NA	TGCGCCAGCCTCCGGGGGATCGGGGATACGCAGTATTTT	CASLRGIGDTQYF
NA	TRBV6-1	TRBJ2-7	15	TRBD1	TGTGCCAGCAGTGAAGGGATAGGGGGCGCGTACGAGCAGTACTTC	CASSEGIGGAYEQYF
NA	TRBV18	TRBJ1-1	15	NA	TGTGCCAGCTCACCGTTATCGGATGGCGGGTCTGAAGCTTTCTTT	CASSPLSDGGSEAFF
once	TRBV5-6	TRBJ2-3	16	TRBD1	TGTGCCAGCAGCTTGGCCAGGGACAGGGTGCAAGATACGCAGTATTTT	CASSLARDRVQDTQYF
NA	TRBV2	TRBJ2-3	13	NA	TGTGCCAGCAGTGAGCGGGGCACAGATACGCAGTATTTT	CASSERGTDTQYF
once	TRBV29-1	TRBJ1-2	14	TRBD1	TGCAGCGTTGGGGGGGACAGGGGAGACTATGGCTACACCTTC	CSVGGDRGDYGYTF
NA	TRBV19	TRBJ2-7	13	NA	TGTGCCAGTAGTCGACAGCTATACTACGAGCAGTACTTC	CASSRQLYYEQYF
NA	TRBV4-3	TRBJ2-2	15	NA	TGCGCCAGCAGCCAAGATTTATCCGACACCGGGGAGCTGTTTTTT	CASSQDLSDTGELFF
NA	TRBV3-1/TRBV3-2	TRBJ2-1	16	TRBD2	TGTGCCAGCAGCCAAGACCAACTAGCGGGGAAAGATGAGCAGTTCTTC	CASSQDQLAGKDEQFF
NA	TRBV15	TRBJ2-7	14	NA	TGTGCCACCAGCCTACGACCGGGGTCGCCCGAGCAGTACTTC	CATSLRPGSPEQYF
NA	TRBV5-6	TRBJ1-2	14	NA	TGTGCCAGCAGCTTGGGAAACCTAAACTATGGCTACACCTTC	CASSLGNLNYGYTF